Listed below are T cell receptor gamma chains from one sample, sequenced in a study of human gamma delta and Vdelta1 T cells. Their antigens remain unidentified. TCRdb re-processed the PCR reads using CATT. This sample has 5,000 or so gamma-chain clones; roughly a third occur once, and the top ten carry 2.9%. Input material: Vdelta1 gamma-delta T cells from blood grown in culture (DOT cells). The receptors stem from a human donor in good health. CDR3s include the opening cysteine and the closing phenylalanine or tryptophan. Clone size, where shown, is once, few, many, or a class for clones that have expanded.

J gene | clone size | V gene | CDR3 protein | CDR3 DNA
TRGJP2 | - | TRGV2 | CATWDDRKRSDWIKTF | TGTGCCACCTGGGACGATCGGAAGAGGAGTGATTGGATCAAGACGTTT
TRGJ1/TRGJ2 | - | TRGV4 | CATWDGTLNYYKKLF | TGTGCCACCTGGGACGGGACCTTGAATTATTATAAGAAACTCTTT
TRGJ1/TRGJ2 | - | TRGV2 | CATWGGLYKKLF | TGTGCCACCTGGGGCGGGCTCTATAAGAAACTCTTT
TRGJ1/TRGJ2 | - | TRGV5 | CATWDGNYYKKLF | TGTGCCACCTGGGATGGCAATTATTATAAGAAACTCTTT
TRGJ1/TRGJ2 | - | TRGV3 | CATWDRPTKLF | TGTGCCACCTGGGACAGGCCCACGAAACTCTTT
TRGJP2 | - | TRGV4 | CATWDGPGDWIKTF | TGTGCCACCTGGGATGGGCCGGGCGATTGGATCAAGACGTTT
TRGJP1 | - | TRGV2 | CATWDGRSTGWFKIF | TGTGCCACCTGGGACGGGAGAAGCACTGGTTGGTTCAAGATATTT
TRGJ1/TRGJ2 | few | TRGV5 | CATWDRRYKKLF | TGTGCCACCTGGGACAGGCGGTATAAGAAACTCTTT
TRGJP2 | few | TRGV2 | CATWDAAAGDWIKTF | TGTGCCACCTGGGACGCCGCTGCGGGTGATTGGATCAAGACGTTT
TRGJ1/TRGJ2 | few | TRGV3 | CATWVEANYYKKLF | TGTGCCACCTGGGTCGAGGCGAATTATTATAAGAAACTCTTT
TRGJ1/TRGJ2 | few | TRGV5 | CATWDRRGYKKLF | TGTGCCACCTGGGACAGGCGGGGTTATAAGAAACTCTTT
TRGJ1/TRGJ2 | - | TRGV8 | CATWEGDYKKLF | TGTGCCACCTGGGAGGGTGATTATAAGAAACTCTTT
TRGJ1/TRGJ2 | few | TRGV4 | CATWDESRKLF | TGTGCCACCTGGGACGAATCTCGGAAACTCTTT
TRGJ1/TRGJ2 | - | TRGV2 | CATWDGPYYKKLF | TGTGCCACCTGGGACGGGCCCTATTATAAGAAACTCTTT